What follows are 12 T cell receptor beta chains derived from one specimen sequenced in a study of metastatic and nonmetastatic thyroid tumors (dated by TCRdb to the early 2020s). The library was generated by PCR. Instrument used: Illumina HiSeq 4000. TCRdb reanalyzed the raw reads on its own, using fastp at Q25 for trimming and MiXCR for clone calling, and kept in-frame beta chains. A total of about 45,000 clones appear in this sample, roughly 3.9% of them only once. The ten largest make up over 9% of the sample. No treatment had been received by any patient before thyroid surgery. The sample consisted of blood. The source of these receptors is a female donor with papillary thyroid cancer or a benign thyroid nodule (not recorded which). Some clones in this sample may be carry-over from other donors' samples.

The chain recombines TRBV29-1 with TRBJ2-1; 8 bases match TRBD2. CDR3 size: 14 residues. Germline assignment: CDR1 SQVTM and CDR2 ANQGSEA. The V gene end was trimmed by 5 bases and the J gene end by 0 bases; junction bases not matched to a gene: 3. In DNA, the CDR3 is TGCAGCGTTCCCAGCGGGAGCTCCTACAATGAGCAGTTCTTC. It codes for CSVPSGSSYNEQFF.

This clone was seen ten or more times. The chain combines TRBV5-1 with TRBJ2-4, with unresolved D. From germline, CDR1 is SGHRS and CDR2 YFSETQ. The CDR3 extends over 14 amino acids. The V end lost 1 base, the J end lost 1 base, and 6 bases lay between the germline ends. CDR3 DNA sequence: TGCGCCAGCAGCTTGAACTGGGCCAAAAACATTCAGTACTTC. Translating gives CASSLNWAKNIQYF.

This clone occurred many times. A clone one base away is much larger, so this may be a read error. In DNA, the CDR3 is TGTGCCGGCAGTTTAAACCTAGAGACCCAGTACTTC. Translating gives CAGSLNLETQYF. The rearrangement joins TRBV12-3 or TRBV12-4 to TRBJ2-5; D gene unclear. This CDR3 spans 12 amino acids.

This clone appeared many times. The chain couples TRBV12-3 or TRBV12-4 to TRBJ2-4; TRBD1 matches at 7 bases. The length of the CDR3 is 15 residues. The V gene end was trimmed by 1 base and the J gene end by 8 bases; junction bases not matched to a gene: 8. The CDR3 protein is CASSLVRGHVDIQYF. The CDR3 nucleotides are TGTGCCAGCAGTTTAGTTAGGGGGCACGTGGACATTCAGTACTTC.

This clone was counted ten times or more. At one boundary the junction diverges from the germline segment, which might be a read error. The chain is built from TRBV7-9 and TRBJ2-1; 7 nucleotides align to TRBD2. There are 15 residues in the CDR3. The V gene's germline CDR1 is SEHNR and CDR2 FQNEAQ (reference sequence). CDR3 residues: CATSKPGLSLNEQFF. The CDR3 coding sequence is TGTGCCACCAGCAAACCGGGACTATCCCTGAATGAGCAGTTCTTC.

This clone was counted at least ten times. The chain combines TRBV15 with TRBJ1-5; D might be TRBD1 (6 bases). The CDR3 totals 15 residues. V gave up 0 bases and J gave up 2 bases, with 8 bases separating them. CDR1 is LNHNV, CDR2 YYDKDF, per germline (reference sequence). The CDR3 nucleotides read TGTGCCACCAGCAGAGATGGGGGGCGCAATCAGCCCCAGCATTTT. Its translation: CATSRDGGRNQPQHF.

By sample share, this clone is medium-sized. The chain joins TRBV6-1 to TRBJ1-2; D is ambiguous. The CDR3 runs 11 residues. Trimming took 6 bases from V and 6 from J, leaving 8 bases between them. Germline CDR1 reads MNHNS; CDR2 reads SASEGT. The DNA for the CDR3 is TGTGCCAGCAGCTCTGGCCATGGCTACACCTTC. Residues: CASSSGHGYTF.

This clone has ten or more counts. The chain uses TRBV6-2 or TRBV6-3 and TRBJ2-2, with a possible D match to TRBD2 (6 bases). V lost 11 bases to trimming and J lost 0 bases, with 16 bases between them. The CDR3 loop spans 15 amino acids. Germline V CDR1 and CDR2: MNHEY, SVGEGT. In nucleotides, the CDR3 is TGTGCCGGCATCCCCGGGGGAGCGAACACCGGGGAGCTGTTTTTT. Translated, it gives CAGIPGGANTGELFF.

This clone was picked up a small number of times. A much bigger clone sits one base away, suggesting this may be a read error. This chain uses TRBV7-9 with TRBJ2-3, with no clear D. The CDR3 extends over 14 amino acids. Trimming left V 2 bases short and J 5 bases short, with 11 bases between. Germline loops: CDR1 SEHNR, CDR2 FQNEAQ (reference sequence). CDR3 DNA sequence: TGTGCCAGCAGCTTACTAGTGGGTGGAGATACGCAGTATTTT. It translates to CASSLLVGGDTQYF.

This clone came up many times. This chain links TRBV5-6 with TRBJ1-4; D is possibly TRBD1 (6 bases). Germline values: CDR1 SGHDT, CDR2 YYEEEE. There are 16 residues in the CDR3. Trimming left V 4 bases short and J 4 bases short, with 17 bases between. The CDR3 protein is CASSVTPGHLNEKLFF. In DNA form, the CDR3 reads TGTGCCAGCAGCGTCACCCCGGGACACCTTAATGAAAAACTGTTTTTT.

Ten or more counts support this clone. The V call is TRBV20-1, the J call TRBJ2-1; 9 bases line up with TRBD2. The CDR3 has 16 amino acids. Trimming took 6 bases from V and 4 from J; bases not matched to a gene: 13. Germline V lookup: CDR1 DFQATT, CDR2 SNEGSKA (reference sequence). The chain's CDR3 is CSAKLAGAKIYNEQFF. CDR3 DNA: TGCAGTGCAAAATTAGCGGGAGCGAAGATTTACAATGAGCAGTTCTTC.

This clone was found many times. The chain has TRBV19 and TRBJ2-6; 10 nucleotides agree with TRBD1. Germline assignment: CDR1 LNHDA and CDR2 SQIVND (reference sequence). Unmatched junction bases numbered 5, after V lost 6 bases and J lost 0 bases. The CDR3 runs 17 residues. The chain's CDR3 is CASSDRGRHSGANVLTF. CDR3 DNA sequence: TGTGCCAGTAGCGACAGGGGGCGTCACTCTGGGGCCAACGTCCTGACTTTC.